There are a few counts of the clone carrying this T cell receptor beta chain. Its antigen is unidentified. The PCR had 60 Vbeta and 13 Jbeta primers. Sequenced by immunoSEQ multiplex PCR; TCRdb stores in-frame clones only, minus some. The sample has some 200,000 clones, roughly 13% seen once; the top ten hold over 6.5%. This entry comes from a study of cytomegalovirus exposure and HLA in healthy donors. About the study: Unique TCRs from HLA-typed donors, roughly 89 million of them, were held in an early data release.

Germline V gene data show CDR1 as SGHNT and CDR2 as YENEEA. The trim removed 5 bases at V and 0 bases at J, leaving 17 bases unmatched. The CDR3 is 19 amino acids. Whole-study results and caveats: Among TCR beta chains, those listed as cytomegalovirus-associated numbered fewer than 200.

The clonotype comes from a man in his fifties or sixties in good health and CMV-seropositive. Sequenced: PBMCs. This rearrangement joins TRBV11-3 to TRBJ1-1, with 8 bases that match TRBD1. The CDR3: CASSPQTGTGSKMNTEAFF. The CDR3 nucleotides read TGTGCCAGCAGCCCTCAAACCGGGACAGGTTCTAAGATGAACACTGAAGCTTTCTTT.